This entry lists 3 T cell receptor beta chains sequenced from one sample in a study of blood T cell repertoires in COVID-19. Using immunoSEQ multiplex PCR, the repertoire was profiled, and TCRdb retains in-frame clones only, with some absent. The sample carries roughly 150,000 clones, approximately 84% recorded once. Specimen: peripheral blood. The source of these receptors is a woman of 80 years or more with acute or convalescent COVID-19.

This clone was recorded a few times. The chain employs TRBV4-1 and TRBJ2-1; 10 positions match TRBD2. Germline trimming cut 3 bases from V and 7 bases from J; bases unmatched to any gene: 3. The CDR3 length is 14 residues. Germline loops: CDR1 MGHRA, CDR2 YSYEKL. CDR3 in amino acids: CASSQQRGGNEQFF. The CDR3 DNA reads as TGCGCCAGCAGCCAGCAGCGGGGGGGAAATGAGCAGTTCTTC.

CDR3 sequence: CAWSVQDSRSYNEQFF. In DNA, the CDR3 is TGTGCCTGGAGTGTACAGGACAGTAGATCCTACAATGAGCAGTTCTTC. This chain links TRBV30 with TRBJ2-1, with D possibly TRBD1 on 6 matching bases. The V end lost 0 bases, the J end lost 1 base, and 13 bases lay between the germline ends. The CDR3 contains 16 residues. Germline CDR1 reads GTSNPN; CDR2 reads SVGIG (reference sequence).

Points on this clone: A read error may account for a junction end that differs from germline. This sequence joins TRBV19 and TRBJ1-5; D gene unclear. The CDR3 is made up of 14 amino acids. Germline V gene data show CDR1 as LNHDA and CDR2 as SQIVND (reference sequence). The CDR3 region is CASTVRNSNQPQHF. CDR3 bases: TGTGCTAGTACGGTAAGAAATAGCAATCAGCCCCAGCATTTT.